The 12 T cell receptor beta chains below all came from one sample that was sequenced in a study of technical replicates of blood from a few donors. Assay used: immunoSEQ multiplex PCR; TCRdb lists only in-frame clones, some missing. Here the sample spans about 80,000 clones, 97% being singletons. Source material: T cells isolated from PBMCs. All receptors come from a human donor in good health.

This chain links TRBV2 with TRBJ2-7; the match to TRBD1 covers 8 bases. Trimming removed 8 bases from V and 5 bases from J; junction bases left unmatched: 5. Germline CDR1 is SNHLY and CDR2 is FYNNEI. The CDR3 contains 12 residues. In nucleotides, the CDR3 is TGTGCCAGCGGACAGGGATACCACGAGCAGTACTTC. This codes for CASGQGYHEQYF. The full variable domain, rest sourced from reference TRBV2 and TRBJ2-7, is EPEVTQTPSHQVTQMGQEVILRCVPISNHLYFYWYRQILGQKVEFLVSFYNNEISEKSEIFDDQFSVERPDGSNFTLKIRSTKLEDSAMYFCASGQGYHEQYFGPGTRLTVT.

V gene TRBV7-9 combines with J gene TRBJ2-5, with a weak D call TRBD1 (6 bases). V dropped 5 bases and J dropped 0 bases, with 16 bases sitting between them. Germline lookup yields CDR1 SEHNR and CDR2 FQNEAQ (reference sequence). The CDR3 runs 16 residues. This CDR3 is CASSQETGTNQETQYF. CDR3 sequence (DNA): TGTGCCAGCAGCCAAGAAACCGGGACAAACCAAGAGACCCAGTACTTC.

The CDR3 region is CASSSGWTLETSEQFF. The CDR3 nucleotides are TGTGCCAGCAGCTCCGGATGGACATTAGAAACGTCCGAGCAGTTCTTC. V gene TRBV7-9 combines with J gene TRBJ2-1; maybe TRBD1 (5 bases). CDR3 size: 16 residues. The V end lost 4 bases, the J end lost 10 bases, and 23 bases lay between the germline ends. Germline lookup yields CDR1 SEHNR and CDR2 FQNEAQ (reference sequence).

Comments on this clone: Other DNA sequences in this sample translate to the same CDR3. The CDR3 here is CASSLQGNYGYTF. In nucleotides, the CDR3 is TGTGCCAGCAGTTTACAGGGGAACTATGGCTACACCTTC. The chain recombines TRBV6-5 with TRBJ1-2; 7 bases map to TRBD1. The CDR3 totals 13 residues. After removal of 4 bases from V and 2 bases from J, the junction contained 1 base not matched to a gene. Germline CDR1 reads MNHEY; CDR2 reads SVGAGI.

This chain links TRBV6-5 with TRBJ1-1; 7 positions match TRBD1. The V and J ends lost 5 bases and 3 bases, in that order; junction bases with no gene match: 6. The CDR3 extends over 14 amino acids. Germline V gene data show CDR1 as MNHEY and CDR2 as SVGAGI. The CDR3 DNA sequence: TGTGCCAGCAGTCCGACAGGGCGGGACACTGAAGCTTTCTTT. Protein: CASSPTGRDTEAFF.

The sample holds one count of this clone. This rearrangement joins TRBV19 to TRBJ1-4, with 10 bases aligning to TRBD1. V shed 7 bases and J 6 bases; nucleotides not matched to a gene: 11. Germline loops: CDR1 LNHDA, CDR2 SQIVND (reference sequence). The CDR3 totals 16 residues. Here the CDR3 DNA reads TGTGCCAGTAAGGTGGGACAGGGGTCGTTGGATGAAAAACTGTTTTTT. Amino acids: CASKVGQGSLDEKLFF.

CDR3: CASMGLAKDTQYF. The DNA of the CDR3 is TGTGCCAGCATGGGGCTAGCGAAAGATACGCAGTATTTT. The J gene is TRBJ2-3, the V gene TRBV2, with D perhaps TRBD2 (6 bases). V dropped 7 bases and J dropped 5 bases, with 13 bases sitting between them. Germline V CDR1 and CDR2: SNHLY, FYNNEI. The CDR3 length is 13 residues.

This clone was detected only once. The V and J genes are TRBV5-8 and TRBJ1-5, with 8 positions matching TRBD1. The CDR3 sequence is 14 residues long. Unmatched junction bases numbered 2, after V lost 2 bases and J lost 4 bases. Germline CDR1 SGHTS, CDR2 YDEGEE. The CDR3 coding sequence is TGTGCCAGCAGCTTCAGACAGGGGAATCAGCCCCAGCATTTT. This encodes CASSFRQGNQPQHF.

The chain has TRBV10-1 and TRBJ2-1; 12 bases fit TRBD2. The CDR3 runs 14 residues. J was trimmed by 8 bases and V by 4 bases; bases with no gene match: 3. CDR1 and CDR2 (germline): WNHNN, SYGVQD (reference sequence). CDR3 loop: CASSASGGAHEQFF. The CDR3 DNA is TGCGCCAGCAGTGCTAGCGGGGGGGCCCATGAGCAGTTCTTC.

The V gene is TRBV30, the J gene TRBJ1-6; D not resolved. Trimming removed 4 bases from V and 0 bases from J, with 13 bases in between. The CDR3 is made up of 16 amino acids. Per germline, CDR1 GTSNPN and CDR2 SVGIG (reference sequence). In nucleotides, the CDR3 is TGTGCCTGGACGGGATACCCGAGCTCCTATAATTCACCCCTCCACTTT. It is translated as CAWTGYPSSYNSPLHF.

The rearrangement joins TRBV28 to TRBJ2-5; the D gene is possibly TRBD2 (5 bases). The CDR3 is 17 amino acids. CDR1 is MDHEN, CDR2 SYDVKM, per germline. V lost 1 base and J 1 base, leaving 16 bases between the germline ends. In DNA, the CDR3 is TGTGCCAGCAGTTTATCGGGATTTCGGAACTCCCAAGAGACCCAGTACTTC. Residues: CASSLSGFRNSQETQYF.

This sequence joins TRBV6-5 and TRBJ1-2, with 7 bases that match TRBD1. This CDR3 has 16 amino acids. V shed 2 bases, J shed 2 bases, and the junction held 8 bases outside the gene matches. Germline V gene sequence: CDR1 MNHEY, CDR2 SVGAGI. CDR3 residues: CASSYRTPTGNYGYTF. The CDR3 region has the DNA TGTGCCAGCAGTTACCGGACCCCGACAGGGAACTATGGCTACACCTTC.